These T cell receptor beta chains were read from a single sample in a study of sequential checkpoint blockade in melanoma. Only in-frame clones appear in the TCRdb table, and some are missing; sequencing was by immunoSEQ multiplex PCR. Among more than 9,000 clones listed, around four fifths were seen once. Sequences were derived from CD8+ T cells sorted from blood (inferred from file names), sampled from a patient given nivolumab and ipilimumab in sequence. These receptors originate from a human donor with melanoma. Both conserved end residues are part of each CDR3. A D gene is named only where the DNA matches it firmly. A clone size is listed for some rows: how often the clone was seen (once, few, many), or a class if it is expanded.

V gene: TRBV13; J gene: TRBJ2-1; clone size: .; D gene: .; CDR3 DNA: TGTGCCAGCAGCATAAGGGGACACACCACCGAGCAGTTCTTC; CDR3 protein: CASSIRGHTTEQFF
V gene: TRBV6-5; J gene: TRBJ1-1; clone size: .; D gene: TRBD1; CDR3 DNA: TGTGCCAGCAGTCCAGGACAGGGGCCTGAAGCTTTCTTT; CDR3 protein: CASSPGQGPEAFF
V gene: TRBV27; J gene: TRBJ2-7; clone size: .; D gene: .; CDR3 DNA: TGTGCCAGCAGTTTATCCCGACAGCACTACGAGCAGTACTTC; CDR3 protein: CASSLSRQHYEQYF
V gene: TRBV6-5; J gene: TRBJ1-2; clone size: .; D gene: .; CDR3 DNA: TGTGCCAGCAGCGTCATGGGAGCGCCTAACTATGGCTACACCTTC; CDR3 protein: CASSVMGAPNYGYTF
V gene: TRBV5-4; J gene: TRBJ2-7; clone size: once; D gene: TRBD1; CDR3 DNA: TGTGCCAGCAGCCCTGGGACAGGCGAGCAGTACTTC; CDR3 protein: CASSPGTGEQYF
V gene: TRBV21-1; J gene: TRBJ1-2; clone size: .; D gene: .; CDR3 DNA: TGTGCCAGCAGCAAAGGAGACATGCCTAACTATGGCTACACCTTC; CDR3 protein: CASSKGDMPNYGYTF
V gene: TRBV9; J gene: TRBJ2-3; clone size: .; D gene: .; CDR3 DNA: TGTGCCAGCAGCGTTAGCGGTACCGCAGATACGCAGTATTTT; CDR3 protein: CASSVSGTADTQYF
V gene: TRBV12-5; J gene: TRBJ1-2; clone size: .; D gene: TRBD1; CDR3 DNA: TGTGCTAGTGGATTAGGGACAGGGACCCTCTTC; CDR3 protein: CASGLGTGTLF
V gene: TRBV4-1; J gene: TRBJ2-1; clone size: .; D gene: TRBD2; CDR3 DNA: TGCGCCAGCAGCCAAGATCCGGCGGGGGTCAGTGAGCAGTTCTTC; CDR3 protein: CASSQDPAGVSEQFF
V gene: TRBV28; J gene: TRBJ2-7; clone size: .; D gene: .; CDR3 DNA: TGTGCCAGCAGTTTCGTGTTAGCCTCCTACGAGCAGTACTTC; CDR3 protein: CASSFVLASYEQYF
V gene: TRBV30; J gene: TRBJ1-1; clone size: .; D gene: .; CDR3 DNA: TGTGCCTGGCAGACCTGGGGAGGAGCTTTCTTT; CDR3 protein: CAWQTWGGAFF
V gene: TRBV27; J gene: TRBJ1-1; clone size: .; D gene: TRBD1; CDR3 DNA: TGTGCCAGCAGTATGACAGGGTTGAGTACTGAAGCTTTCTTT; CDR3 protein: CASSMTGLSTEAFF
V gene: TRBV7-2; J gene: TRBJ1-2; clone size: large; D gene: .; CDR3 DNA: TGTGCCAGCAGCTCATCCCCCCCTTCGGAGAGGAATGGCTACACCTTC; CDR3 protein: CASSSSPPSERNGYTF
V gene: TRBV27; J gene: TRBJ2-1; clone size: .; D gene: TRBD2; CDR3 DNA: TGTGCCAGCAGTTCCCCCGGACTAGCGGGAAAGTACAATGAGCAGTTCTTC; CDR3 protein: CASSSPGLAGKYNEQFF
V gene: TRBV5-6; J gene: TRBJ2-7; clone size: .; D gene: .; CDR3 DNA: TGTGCCAGCAGCTTGGGGAGCTCCTACGAGCAGTACTTC; CDR3 protein: CASSLGSSYEQYF
V gene: TRBV7-2; J gene: TRBJ2-5; clone size: .; D gene: TRBD1; CDR3 DNA: TGTGCCAGCAGCCCGCGGACAGGGGGCCAAGAGACCCAGTACTTC; CDR3 protein: CASSPRTGGQETQYF
V gene: TRBV2; J gene: TRBJ2-3; clone size: .; D gene: .; CDR3 DNA: TGTGCCAGCATGGGGGGAACAGATACGCAGTATTTT; CDR3 protein: CASMGGTDTQYF
V gene: TRBV19; J gene: TRBJ1-6; clone size: .; D gene: .; CDR3 DNA: TGTGCCAGTACACAGGGCTTGAATTCACCCCTCCACTTT; CDR3 protein: CASTQGLNSPLHF
V gene: TRBV9; J gene: TRBJ2-1; clone size: once; D gene: TRBD1; CDR3 DNA: TGTGCCAGCAGCGCTCGAGTCGGGACAGGGGTTTACAATGAGCAGTTCTTC; CDR3 protein: CASSARVGTGVYNEQFF
V gene: TRBV5-5; J gene: TRBJ2-7; clone size: .; D gene: .; CDR3 DNA: TGTGCCAGCAGCTTGGTGGCGGTACCTCTGTCGGGCGAGCAGTACTTC; CDR3 protein: CASSLVAVPLSGEQYF
V gene: TRBV11-2; J gene: TRBJ1-1; clone size: .; D gene: .; CDR3 DNA: TGTGCCAGCAGCTTAGGGTCAGGCACTGAAGCTTTCTTT; CDR3 protein: CASSLGSGTEAFF
V gene: TRBV27; J gene: TRBJ1-5; clone size: few; D gene: .; CDR3 DNA: TGTGCCAGCAGCAAACTAACAAATAGCAATCAGCCCCAGCATTTT; CDR3 protein: CASSKLTNSNQPQHF
V gene: TRBV27; J gene: TRBJ2-1; clone size: .; D gene: .; CDR3 DNA: TGTGCCAGCAGTTTAGTTAGGGGGAGCTCCTACAATGAGCAGTTCTTC; CDR3 protein: CASSLVRGSSYNEQFF
V gene: TRBV6-1; J gene: TRBJ2-3; clone size: .; D gene: .; CDR3 DNA: TGTGCCAGCAGTGAAGTTTCTAGCACAGATACGCAGTATTTT; CDR3 protein: CASSEVSSTDTQYF
V gene: TRBV4-2; J gene: TRBJ2-1; clone size: .; D gene: TRBD2; CDR3 DNA: TGTGCCAGCAGCACCCGTTCCGGGACTAGTCTCTACAATGAGCAGTTCTTC; CDR3 protein: CASSTRSGTSLYNEQFF
V gene: TRBV27; J gene: TRBJ2-7; clone size: .; D gene: .; CDR3 DNA: TGTGCCAGCAGTTTTAGTAGCTCCTACGAGCAGTACTTC; CDR3 protein: CASSFSSSYEQYF
V gene: TRBV4-3; J gene: TRBJ1-4; clone size: .; D gene: .; CDR3 DNA: TGCGCCAGCAGCCACTCACACCGACAGGCCGCAACTAATGAAAAACTGTTTTTT; CDR3 protein: CASSHSHRQAATNEKLFF
V gene: TRBV9; J gene: TRBJ2-7; clone size: once; D gene: .; CDR3 DNA: TGTGCCAGCAGCGTAGCTACGGGGGACTCCTACGAGCAGTACTTC; CDR3 protein: CASSVATGDSYEQYF
V gene: TRBV5-8; J gene: TRBJ2-3; clone size: .; D gene: TRBD2; CDR3 DNA: TGTGCCAGCAGCTTGGGACTAGCGGGGGGCACCATAAGCACAGATACGCAGTATTTT; CDR3 protein: CASSLGLAGGTISTDTQYF
V gene: TRBV6-5; J gene: TRBJ2-1; clone size: .; D gene: TRBD1; CDR3 DNA: TGTGCCAGCAGTTCTCCCCCGGGACAGGGGCCCCATGAGCAGTTCTTC; CDR3 protein: CASSSPPGQGPHEQFF
V gene: TRBV7-9; J gene: TRBJ2-1; clone size: few; D gene: .; CDR3 DNA: TGTGCCAGCAGCTCGGTAGGAGTCCCCAATGAGCAGTTCTTC; CDR3 protein: CASSSVGVPNEQFF
V gene: TRBV29-1; J gene: TRBJ2-7; clone size: .; D gene: .; CDR3 DNA: TGCAGCGTCGGGGGACCTTACGAGCAGTACTTC; CDR3 protein: CSVGGPYEQYF
V gene: TRBV7-9; J gene: TRBJ1-2; clone size: .; D gene: .; CDR3 DNA: TGTGCCAGCAGCTCACGACAGACGGAGTATGGCTACACCTTC; CDR3 protein: CASSSRQTEYGYTF
V gene: TRBV7-8; J gene: TRBJ2-7; clone size: .; D gene: .; CDR3 DNA: TGTGCCAGCAGCCCCTACAGGGCCTCCTACGAGCAGTACTTC; CDR3 protein: CASSPYRASYEQYF
V gene: TRBV6-4; J gene: TRBJ1-2; clone size: .; D gene: TRBD1; CDR3 DNA: TGTGCCAGCAGTGACTCGGTGGACAGGGGATGGGATGGCTACACCTTC; CDR3 protein: CASSDSVDRGWDGYTF
V gene: TRBV30; J gene: TRBJ1-5; clone size: .; D gene: .; CDR3 DNA: TGTGCCTGGAGTGATCGGGAGAATCAGCCCCAGCATTTT; CDR3 protein: CAWSDRENQPQHF
V gene: TRBV7-3; J gene: TRBJ2-3; clone size: few; D gene: TRBD2; CDR3 DNA: TGTGCCAGCAGCCTAGCGGGAGGAGTAGATACGCAGTATTTT; CDR3 protein: CASSLAGGVDTQYF
V gene: TRBV9; J gene: TRBJ2-3; clone size: .; D gene: TRBD1; CDR3 DNA: TGTGCCAGCAGCGCGAGGACAGGGGGCACAGATACGCAGTATTTT; CDR3 protein: CASSARTGGTDTQYF
V gene: TRBV2; J gene: TRBJ2-7; clone size: .; D gene: .; CDR3 DNA: TGTGCCAGCAGTGTACGGCAGGGGACCTACGAGCAGTACTTC; CDR3 protein: CASSVRQGTYEQYF
V gene: TRBV5-1; J gene: TRBJ2-2; clone size: .; D gene: .; CDR3 DNA: TGCGCCAGCAGCCAAAAGGGGGTGAGCACCGGGGAGCTGTTTTTT; CDR3 protein: CASSQKGVSTGELFF
V gene: TRBV5-1; J gene: TRBJ1-2; clone size: .; D gene: .; CDR3 DNA: TGCGCCAGCAGCTTGGCCAGCGCGGCAGAAAAGGGCTACACCTTC; CDR3 protein: CASSLASAAEKGYTF
V gene: TRBV30; J gene: TRBJ1-2; clone size: .; D gene: TRBD1; CDR3 DNA: TGTGCCTGGAGTGAGGGGACAGGGGCTGTTTTTAACTATGGCTACACCTTC; CDR3 protein: CAWSEGTGAVFNYGYTF
V gene: TRBV12-5; J gene: TRBJ2-5; clone size: .; D gene: .; CDR3 DNA: TGTGCTAGTGGACTGGGAGTGGAGACCCAGTACTTC; CDR3 protein: CASGLGVETQYF
V gene: TRBV7-8; J gene: TRBJ1-2; clone size: .; D gene: TRBD1; CDR3 DNA: TGTGCCAGCAGCTACGGGACAGGGGGAGCCCCTAACTATGGCTACACCTTC; CDR3 protein: CASSYGTGGAPNYGYTF
V gene: TRBV9; J gene: TRBJ1-1; clone size: .; D gene: .; CDR3 DNA: TGTGCCAGCAGCGCTCCGCCCCGGTTT; CDR3 protein: CASSAPPRF
V gene: TRBV2; J gene: TRBJ2-7; clone size: .; D gene: TRBD2; CDR3 DNA: TGTGCCAGCAGAGGCCCTAGCGGGAAGGGCGAGCAGTACTTC; CDR3 protein: CASRGPSGKGEQYF
V gene: TRBV25-1; J gene: TRBJ2-7; clone size: .; D gene: TRBD1; CDR3 DNA: TGTGCCAGCAGTGTGGGACAGGGGTACGAGCAGTACTTC; CDR3 protein: CASSVGQGYEQYF
V gene: TRBV4-3; J gene: TRBJ2-7; clone size: .; D gene: .; CDR3 DNA: TGCGCCAGCAGCCAAGAGTCTAGCGCCTACGAGCAGTACTTC; CDR3 protein: CASSQESSAYEQYF
V gene: TRBV10-3; J gene: TRBJ2-3; clone size: .; D gene: TRBD1; CDR3 DNA: TGTGCCATCAGTGAAGTACAGGGGGGCACAGATACGCAGTATTTT; CDR3 protein: CAISEVQGGTDTQYF
V gene: TRBV6-1; J gene: TRBJ2-7; clone size: .; D gene: TRBD2; CDR3 DNA: TGTGCCAGCGGGACTAGCGGCTACGAGCAGTACTTC; CDR3 protein: CASGTSGYEQYF
V gene: TRBV6-1; J gene: TRBJ1-2; clone size: .; D gene: .; CDR3 DNA: TGTGCCACCCGGGCCGGACAGAAGTTCTATGGCTACACCTTC; CDR3 protein: CATRAGQKFYGYTF
V gene: TRBV2; J gene: TRBJ2-7; clone size: few; D gene: .; CDR3 DNA: TGTGCCAGCAGTGAACGGGCGACAGGAGCCTACGAGCAGTACTTC; CDR3 protein: CASSERATGAYEQYF
V gene: TRBV9; J gene: TRBJ1-5; clone size: .; D gene: TRBD1; CDR3 DNA: TGTGCCAGCAGCCCACAGGGGAATGACAATCAGCCCCAGCATTTT; CDR3 protein: CASSPQGNDNQPQHF